This T cell receptor beta chain originates from a study of patients and donors after allogeneic stem cell transplantation. Germline V gene sequence: CDR1 KGHSH, CDR2 LQKENI. V lost 1 base to trimming and J lost 5 bases, with 14 bases between them. The CDR3 loop spans 15 amino acids. One entry per CDR3 protein, called by TCRdb with MiXCR from the RT-PCR reads. The sample carries about 160,000 distinct CDR3 sequences, about a quarter recorded once. The receptor's source is a human donor who was either an allogeneic HSCT recipient or a stem cell or donor lymphocyte infusion donor (not recorded which). It is not recorded whose cells these are; they may come from a transplant donor. The chain uses TRBV18 and TRBJ2-5; TRBD1 might be the D (6 bases). Sequencing was done on a sample of blood, either unsorted or a sorted T cell fraction (not recorded which). This CDR3 reads CASSPRQGLWETQYF. The CDR3 DNA reads as TGTGCCAGCTCACCACGTCAGGGGTTATGGGAGACCCAGTACTTC. Combining the CDR3 with reference TRBV18 and TRBJ2-5 gives the whole variable domain NAGVMQNPRHLVRRRGQEARLRCSPMKGHSHVYWYRQLPEEGLKFMVYLQKENIIDESGMPKERFSAEFPKEGPSILRIQQVVRGDSAAYFCASSPRQGLWETQYFGPGTRLLVL.